This T cell receptor beta chain was documented in a study of blood T cell repertoires in COVID-19 (TCRdb year 2020). Study-wide context: Samples covering the acute and convalescent phases of COVID-19 were provided by collaborators in the United States, Italy and Spain. The prospective study material was composed of cDNA or gDNA derived from T cells, B-cell-depleted T cells, or PBMCs. Subjects who had been exposed to COVID-19, were actively infected with it, or had recovered from it provided the deeply sampled blood TCRbeta repertoires that made up the dataset. The repertoires were released in a freely available public database meant as a resource for research on the immune response to SARS-CoV-2. The samples were drawn from two sources: the first 160 participants of the ongoing ImmuneRACE study, and over 1,000 subjects contributed by 6 global collaborators. A de-identified subject ID, COVID-19 status, age in years and sex were almost always included in the sample metadata. Where HLA class I and class II types were available, the types were taken from metadata supplied by the sample provider, not from assay-based typing. Summary of the overall study and its limitations: The amount of clinical and demographic metadata varied by source and participant and was provided uncurated.

Of note for this clone: The clone's antigen remains unknown. Within one base of it there is no much larger clone, and no base qualities were kept.

Collaborating institutions collected whole blood in K2EDTA tubes following their own protocols. For TCRbeta analysis, collaborators shipped samples in one of three forms: frozen whole blood, isolated PBMCs, or DNA extracted from either of those sample types. The immunoSEQ Assay, a bias-controlled multiplex PCR, was used to amplify TCRbeta CDR3 regions from genomic DNA. The original pipeline was this. Within the assay, amplification of reference gene primers was used to estimate how many nucleated cells each sample contained. Sequence reads were collapsed and filtered to measure the absolute abundance of every unique TCRbeta CDR3 rearrangement. For each sample, productive Simpson clonality was calculated as the square root of Simpson's diversity index over productive rearrangements. Drawn from immuneACCESS, this table holds only the in-frame rearrangements with V and J called that TCRdb kept. Clones are partly lost; checked studies trace under half to an unresolved V gene and leave the rest unexplained. That table supplies the V and J calls and clone size; D and trimming were determined from the DNA. The sample profile shows more than 95,000 clones; 88% of them were found once. The leading ten clones occupy approximately 1.5% of the sample.

The receptor comes from a human donor in a cohort sampled during active COVID-19. The sequencing input was peripheral blood.

The CDR3: CSATAGLLNTGELFF. The sequence in DNA is TGCAGCGCTACGGCAGGATTACTGAACACCGGGGAGCTGTTTTTT. The chain is made from TRBV29-1 and TRBJ2-2; no D gene call is confident. V drops 7 bases and J drops 1 base, leaving 16 bases in between. The germline V gene encodes CDR1 SQVTM and CDR2 ANQGSEA. From cysteine to phenylalanine, the CDR3 is 15 amino acids long. Only CDR3 DNA remains: 45 bases, in frame from the first base.